This T cell receptor (beta chain) was documented in a study of shared clonotypes between healthy human individuals. In germline, CDR1 is SGHAT, CDR2 FQNNGV. The CDR3 spans 14 residues. With 7 bases clipped from V and 3 bases from J, the junction kept 7 bases outside the gene matches. Measured with immunoSEQ multiplex PCR; TCRdb has only the in-frame clones, and not every one. In the table there are roughly 1,500,000 clones, approximately 98.5% of which are singletons. The study separated CD4+ cells into CD45RA+ naive and CD45RA-negative memory subsets. The chain joins TRBV11-2 to TRBJ2-7; 9 bases line up with TRBD1. This sequence was found in a man aged 30 to 45 in good health. Specimen: naive CD4+ T cells sorted from blood. Documented subset: CD45RA+ positively selected. The CDR3 nucleotides are TGTGCCAGCACCACGGGACAGGGCTTCTACGAGCAGTACTTC. This translates into CASTTGQGFYEQYF.